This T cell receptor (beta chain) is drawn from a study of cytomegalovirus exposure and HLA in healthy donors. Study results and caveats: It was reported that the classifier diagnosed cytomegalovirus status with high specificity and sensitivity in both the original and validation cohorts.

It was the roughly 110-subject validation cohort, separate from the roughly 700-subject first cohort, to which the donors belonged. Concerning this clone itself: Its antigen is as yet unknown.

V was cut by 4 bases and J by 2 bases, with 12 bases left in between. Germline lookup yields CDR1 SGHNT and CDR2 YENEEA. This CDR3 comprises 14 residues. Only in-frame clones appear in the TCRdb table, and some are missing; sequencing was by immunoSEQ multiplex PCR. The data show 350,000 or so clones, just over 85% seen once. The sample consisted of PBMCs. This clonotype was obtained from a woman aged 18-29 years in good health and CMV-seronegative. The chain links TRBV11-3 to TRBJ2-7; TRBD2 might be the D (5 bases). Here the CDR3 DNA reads TGTGCCAGCAGCTCGGACTTAGCGCCCTACGAGCAGTACTTC. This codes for CASSSDLAPYEQYF. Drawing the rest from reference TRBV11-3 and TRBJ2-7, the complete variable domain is EAGVVQSPRYKIIEKKQPVAFWCNPISGHNTLYWYLQNLGQGPELLIRYENEEAVDDSQLPKDRFSAERLKGVDSTLKIQPAELGDSAVYLCASSSDLAPYEQYFGPGTRLTVT.